The 30 T cell receptor beta chains presented below share a single source sample, sequenced in a study of blood T cell repertoires in COVID-19. Only in-frame clones appear in the TCRdb table, and some are missing; sequencing was by immunoSEQ multiplex PCR. The sample carries fewer than 200,000 clones, 87% recorded once. The sample comprised peripheral blood. These TCRs come from a woman between 18 and 29 years old who had recovered from COVID-19.

This clone was picked up one time. This chain connects TRBV24-1 to TRBJ2-5; D ambiguous. Trimming removed 2 bases at V and 0 bases at J, with 3 bases between. The CDR3 runs 13 residues. CDR1 is KGHDR, CDR2 SFDVKD, per germline. Written as DNA, the CDR3 is TGTGCCACCAGTGATTCGTACCAAGAGACCCAGTACTTC. Its protein product is CATSDSYQETQYF.

The chain couples TRBV25-1 to TRBJ1-2; 8 bases align to TRBD1. V was pared by 6 bases and J by 8 bases, with 8 bases of the junction left unmatched. Germline V gives CDR1 MGHDK, CDR2 SYGVNS. The CDR3 runs to 13 residues. CDR3 sequence: CASRGDRWSGYTF. The CDR3 nucleotides read TGTGCCAGCAGGGGGGACAGGTGGAGCGGCTACACCTTC.

This chain links TRBV4-3 with TRBJ2-6, with D maybe TRBD2 (5 bases). Per the germline V gene, CDR1 is LGHNA and CDR2 is YSLEER. The CDR3 contains 16 residues. V was pared by 0 bases and J by 2 bases, with 8 bases between. CDR3 DNA: TGCGCCAGCAGCCAAGATCCGGGGACTGGGGCCAACGTCCTGACTTTC. Its translation: CASSQDPGTGANVLTF.

The chain carries TRBV3-1 (or the pseudogene TRBV3-2) and TRBJ2-1, with D possibly matching TRBD1 (6 bases). From germline, CDR1 is LGHDT and CDR2 YNNKEL (reference sequence). The V end lost 1 base, the J end lost 7 bases, and 14 bases lay between the germline ends. The CDR3 totals 15 residues. The CDR3 sequence is CASSQVLGARNEQFF. The CDR3 DNA reads TGTGCCAGCAGCCAAGTTCTGGGGGCCCGTAATGAGCAGTTCTTC.

The V gene is TRBV6-1, the J gene TRBJ2-1, with D maybe TRBD2 (6 bases). V was clipped by 1 base and J by 12 bases, with 16 bases between them. The CDR3 runs 14 residues. Germline assignment: CDR1 MNHNS and CDR2 SASEGT. CDR3 region: CASSEEGRTIGQFF. In DNA, the CDR3 is TGTGCCAGCAGTGAAGAAGGGAGGACCATCGGGCAGTTCTTC.

The chain combines TRBV27 with TRBJ1-6; 8 bases align to TRBD1. Germline values: CDR1 MNHEY, CDR2 SMNVEV (reference sequence). Germline trimming cut 5 bases from V and 4 bases from J; bases unmatched to any gene: 7. CDR3 length: 16 amino acids. The CDR3 DNA is TGTGCCAGCAGTCCTGGACAGGGAGCGTATAATTCACCCCTCCACTTT. It encodes CASSPGQGAYNSPLHF.

The chain recombines TRBV19 with TRBJ2-1, with D possibly TRBD2 on 6 matching bases. The CDR3 spans 16 residues. Germline CDR1 LNHDA, CDR2 SQIVND (reference sequence). Trimming took off 3 bases at V and 6 bases at J, with 18 bases between the two ends. The chain's CDR3 is CASSMTALAPFNEQFF. The DNA for the CDR3 is TGTGCCAGTAGTATGACGGCCCTAGCGCCGTTCAATGAGCAGTTCTTC. Drawing the rest from reference TRBV19 and TRBJ2-1, the complete variable domain is DGGITQSPKYLFRKEGQNVTLSCEQNLNHDAMYWYRQDPGQGLRLIYYSQIVNDFQKGDIAEGYSVSREKKESFPLTVTSAQKNPTAFYLCASSMTALAPFNEQFFGPGTRLTVL.

The rearrangement links TRBV19 to TRBJ1-2; D unclear. V was cut by 5 bases and J by 2 bases, with 18 bases left in between. Germline CDR1 is LNHDA and CDR2 is SQIVND (reference sequence). This CDR3 contains 16 residues. DNA for the CDR3: TGTGCCAGTAGTCCAGGACGGACTTCACCAAACTATGGCTACACCTTC. Its translation: CASSPGRTSPNYGYTF.

The chain is built from TRBV12-5 and TRBJ2-5, with D perhaps matching TRBD2 (5 bases). The CDR3 is made up of 14 amino acids. Per the germline V gene, CDR1 is LGHNT and CDR2 is FRNRAP. Trimming shortened V by 0 bases and J by 5 bases, and 10 bases separated the two germline ends. In nucleotides, the CDR3 is TGTGCTAGTGGTTTGGTAGACGGGGAGGAGACCCAGTACTTC. It translates to CASGLVDGEETQYF.

The genes are TRBV4-3 and TRBJ1-1, with 7 bases lining up with TRBD1. The J segment lost 4 bases and the V segment lost 0 bases, leaving 5 bases of the junction unmatched. This CDR3 spans 15 amino acids. Germline loops: CDR1 LGHNA, CDR2 YSLEER. CDR3 bases: TGCGCCAGCAGCCAAGAGGAGGGGGCGATCACTGAAGCTTTCTTT. It yields the protein CASSQEEGAITEAFF.

The chain combines TRBV27 with TRBJ2-1; the D is unclear. There are 13 residues in the CDR3. Germline V lookup: CDR1 MNHEY, CDR2 SMNVEV (reference sequence). Trimming took off 6 bases at V and 6 bases at J, with 12 bases between the two ends. CDR3: CASSLTTINEQFF. The CDR3 DNA is TGTGCCAGCAGCCTCACTACGATCAATGAGCAGTTCTTC.

Only a few counts were recorded for this clone. This chain joins TRBV3-1 (or the pseudogene TRBV3-2) and TRBJ1-5; 8 nucleotides agree with TRBD1. The V and J ends lost 4 bases and 5 bases, in that order; junction bases with no gene match: 4. Germline V CDR1 and CDR2: LGHDT, YNNKEL (reference sequence). The length of the CDR3 is 14 residues. The CDR3 here is CASSPGQGYQPQHF. The CDR3 DNA sequence: TGTGCCAGCAGCCCAGGACAGGGATATCAGCCCCAGCATTTT.

V usage is TRBV5-6 and J usage is TRBJ2-3; tentatively, D is TRBD1 (6 bases). The CDR3 extends over 15 amino acids. Trimming removed 7 bases at V and 2 bases at J, with 17 bases between. The germline CDR1 and CDR2 sequences are SGHDT and YYEEEE. In DNA, the CDR3 is TGTGCCAGCCATAAAGGAAGGACAGTCACAGATACGCAGTATTTT. Residues: CASHKGRTVTDTQYF.

This chain joins TRBV19 and TRBJ2-1, with D perhaps matching TRBD2 (5 bases). The germline gives CDR1 LNHDA, CDR2 SQIVND (reference sequence). V was shortened by 5 bases and J by 9 bases, with 8 bases between the two germline ends. The CDR3 runs to 11 residues. The CDR3 bases are TGTGCCAGTAGTTCCGGGATTGAGCAGTTCTTC. This sequence encodes CASSSGIEQFF. Combining the CDR3 with reference TRBV19 and TRBJ2-1 gives the whole variable domain DGGITQSPKYLFRKEGQNVTLSCEQNLNHDAMYWYRQDPGQGLRLIYYSQIVNDFQKGDIAEGYSVSREKKESFPLTVTSAQKNPTAFYLCASSSGIEQFFGPGTRLTVL.

This clone was observed a few times. The V and J genes are TRBV7-9 and TRBJ2-2, with TRBD1 identical over 8 bases. Germline V gene sequence: CDR1 SEHNR, CDR2 FQNEAQ (reference sequence). Trimming removed 5 bases from V and 4 bases from J; junction bases left unmatched: 9. This CDR3 contains 16 residues. CDR3 nucleotides: TGTGCCAGCAGCCCGATGCAGGGGGCGGGCACCGGGGAGCTGTTTTTT. Translated: CASSPMQGAGTGELFF.

V is TRBV7-9 and J is TRBJ2-5; D might be TRBD2 (5 bases). The V gene lost 3 bases and the J gene lost 5 bases, with 16 bases spanning the gap. Germline loops: CDR1 SEHNR, CDR2 FQNEAQ (reference sequence). The CDR3 consists of 15 residues. The DNA for the CDR3 is TGTGCCAGCAGCTTGGCGGGTGGGGTTTTTGAGACCCAGTACTTC. Its protein is CASSLAGGVFETQYF.

The CDR3 nucleotides read TGTGCCAGCAGCTTATCTACGGGCTACACCTTC. Its translation: CASSLSTGYTF. The gene calls are TRBV7-6 and TRBJ1-2; D not certain. Germline CDR1 and CDR2: SGHVS and FNYEAQ. V was shortened by 2 bases and J by 8 bases, with 6 bases between the two germline ends. The length of the CDR3 is 11 residues.

The genes are TRBV5-1 and TRBJ1-2; D perhaps matches TRBD1 (5 bases). Trimming removed 3 bases at V and 5 bases at J, with 11 bases between. Germline CDR1 SGHRS, CDR2 YFSETQ. The CDR3 runs 13 residues. The CDR3 DNA reads TGCGCCAGCAGCTGGAGGGACGGGTATGGCTACACCTTC. Its protein product is CASSWRDGYGYTF.

The chain couples TRBV7-8 to TRBJ2-3; D is possibly TRBD2 (6 bases). The V and J ends lost 1 base and 8 bases respectively, with 13 bases between them. Germline CDR1 SGHVS, CDR2 FQNEAQ. This CDR3 region has 14 residues. CDR3 protein: CASSLVGMGGTQYF. In DNA form, the CDR3 reads TGTGCCAGCAGCTTAGTTGGTATGGGGGGTACGCAGTATTTT.

J is TRBJ1-2 and V is TRBV5-6; the D gene is possibly TRBD1 (6 bases). This CDR3 comprises 12 residues. From germline, CDR1 is SGHDT and CDR2 YYEEEE. With 6 bases removed from V and 3 bases from J, the gap between germline ends came to 9 bases. CDR3 sequence: CASNTGYYGYTF. CDR3 bases: TGTGCCAGCAACACAGGGTACTATGGCTACACCTTC.

This chain uses TRBV25-1 with TRBJ2-7; 12 bases align to TRBD2. The V and J ends lost 9 bases and 2 bases, in that order; junction bases with no gene match: 2. The germline gives CDR1 MGHDK, CDR2 SYGVNS. The CDR3 extends over 13 amino acids. The CDR3 region is CARLAGGTYEQYV. CDR3 sequence (DNA): TGTGCCAGACTAGCGGGAGGCACCTACGAGCAGTACGTC.

The chain couples TRBV5-8 to TRBJ2-3, with D tentatively TRBD2 (6 bases). The CDR3 loop spans 15 amino acids. The V end lost 4 bases, the J end lost 2 bases, and 14 bases lay between the germline ends. From germline, CDR1 is SGHTS and CDR2 YDEGEE. The CDR3, as DNA: TGTGCCAGCAGCCCCGCGGGGCGGTACACAGATACGCAGTATTTT. Amino acid sequence: CASSPAGRYTDTQYF.

This clone was recorded a few times. The gene calls are TRBV7-9 and TRBJ1-2, with D uncertain. Germline assignment: CDR1 SEHNR and CDR2 FQNEAQ (reference sequence). This CDR3 is built from 15 residues. The V end lost 5 bases, the J end lost 2 bases, and 15 bases lay between the germline ends. CDR3 coding DNA: TGTGCCAGCAGCCCGGAGGGAGGTTGGAACTATGGCTACACCTTC. Encoded protein: CASSPEGGWNYGYTF.

The chain has TRBV15 and TRBJ2-1; the match to TRBD2 covers 9 bases. The CDR3 covers 16 residues. V was pared by 0 bases and J by 4 bases, with 4 bases of the junction left unmatched. Germline V gives CDR1 LNHNV, CDR2 YYDKDF (reference sequence). The CDR3 region is CATSRDRAGGYNEQFF. In DNA form, the CDR3 reads TGTGCCACCAGCAGAGATAGGGCGGGAGGGTACAATGAGCAGTTCTTC.

The CDR3 sequence is CASTRETQYF. The CDR3 DNA sequence: TGTGCCAGCACCAGGGAGACCCAGTACTTC. J is TRBJ2-5 and V is TRBV6-5; D is uncertain. Germline-derived CDR1 and CDR2 are MNHEY and SVGAGI. V was clipped by 7 bases and J by 5 bases, with 5 bases between them. The CDR3 extends over 10 amino acids.

The chain carries TRBV5-6 and TRBJ1-3; D gene ambiguous. Trimming cost V 7 bases and J 1 base, with 9 bases left between them. Looked up from germline, CDR1 is SGHDT and CDR2 is YYEEEE. The CDR3 extends over 13 amino acids. The CDR3: CASYSVSGNTIYF. CDR3 DNA sequence: TGTGCCAGCTACAGTGTTTCTGGAAACACCATATATTTT.

The genes are TRBV4-1 and TRBJ1-1; 7 bases are a match to TRBD1. In germline, CDR1 is MGHRA, CDR2 YSYEKL. V lost 3 bases and J lost 12; bases outside the gene matches: 7. The CDR3 is made up of 12 amino acids. The CDR3: CASSHPDRDPFF. Written as DNA, the CDR3 is TGCGCCAGCAGCCACCCCGACAGGGATCCTTTCTTT.

The gene calls are TRBV24-1 and TRBJ1-2, with D uncertain. Germline CDR1 is KGHDR and CDR2 is SFDVKD. The CDR3 covers 12 residues. V was trimmed by 3 bases and J by 2 bases, leaving 3 bases between them. The CDR3 region is CATSDPNYGYTF. CDR3 nucleotides: TGTGCCACCAGTGATCCAAACTATGGCTACACCTTC.

In this sample, this clone turned up once. The chain combines TRBV5-4 with TRBJ1-1, with no clear D. Looked up from germline, CDR1 is SGHNT and CDR2 is YYREEE (reference sequence). The CDR3 is made up of 15 amino acids. V was trimmed by 0 bases and J by 5 bases, leaving 14 bases between them. The CDR3 nucleotides read TGTGCCAGCAGCTTGGCCCGCAAGGGCGGGACTGAAGCTTTCTTT. Protein sequence: CASSLARKGGTEAFF.

The DNA of the CDR3 is TGTGCCAGCAGCTTAGACGGGGGGAGAGATGAGCAGTTCTTC. Residues: CASSLDGGRDEQFF. V gene TRBV11-3 combines with J gene TRBJ2-1; 7 bases map to TRBD2. V lost 0 bases and J lost 8; bases outside the gene matches: 4. The germline V gene encodes CDR1 SGHNT and CDR2 YENEEA. This CDR3 contains 14 residues.